Sequencing of this T cell receptor beta chain was carried out in a study of response to subunit inactivated influenza vaccine. Study findings and constraints: The authors suggested that few new T cells are recruited per seasonal influenza vaccination.

About this clonotype itself: Its antigen is still unknown.

TCRdb reprocessed the RT-PCR reads with MiXCR, giving one entry per CDR3 protein. Of roughly 670,000 distinct CDR3 sequences listed, about 15% are singletons. Trimming removed 4 bases at V and 12 bases at J, with 14 bases between. In germline, CDR1 is SGDLS, CDR2 YYNGEE. This CDR3 is 12 amino acids long. Sequences were derived from PBMCs from blood, sampled around 15 days before vaccination. The clonotype originates from a man aged 45-65 years who received an inactivated influenza vaccine. The chain carries TRBV9 and TRBJ2-1; maybe TRBD2 (5 bases). In DNA form, the CDR3 reads TGTGCCAGCAGCTTTAGCGACGCCCCGCAGTTCTTC. Translating it yields CASSFSDAPQFF.